The rows below give T cell receptor beta chains drawn from one sample of a study of OX40 agonist ivuxolimab in advanced cancers. Assay used: immunoSEQ multiplex PCR; TCRdb lists only in-frame clones, some missing. The sample has tens of thousands of clones; more than 75% are singletons. Material: CD4+ or CD8+ T cells sorted from blood, obtained in a trial of the OX40 agonist ivuxolimab. Source of these receptors: an adult with an advanced solid tumor such as melanoma, head and neck, liver or kidney cancer. The conserved cysteine and the conserved F or W are not part of the CDR3 here.

V	CDR3
TRBV29-1	SGGDSDGPQH
TRBV6-5	ASSRTGNGNTIY
TRBV5-4	ASSSSSDRASYEQY
TRBV5-4	ASSFGGSGDPLNEQF
TRBV10-3	AISESSGGTYEQY
TRBV19	ASSIGTRYGYT
TRBV6-5	ASSPAGANEQY
TRBV7-9	ASSLSWDNSYNEQF
TRBV5-6	ASSGYRVSNYGYT
TRBV6-5	ASSRGGDEQY
TRBV19	ASGAIGTGSHGYT
TRBV5-1	ASSSIGSANTGELF
TRBV11-2	ASSPLAGVTGELF
TRBV28	ASSLSSGYYGYT
TRBV28	ASSPPTGSYEQY
TRBV25-1	ASRLEAGELF
TRBV25-1	ASSKSGPGADTQY
TRBV6-5	ASCGTGANTGELF
TRBV7-2	ASSPQREGRDEQF
TRBV18	ASSPQGARTEAF
TRBV11-3	ASSSWRDRDTQY
TRBV11-2	ASSLSQGAGELF
TRBV7-9	ASSLPRGRTGELF
TRBV5-1	ASSLEGSAYNEQF
TRBV10-2	ASSRRVSSGNTIY
TRBV29-1	SVEQGQGGVGYT
TRBV9	ATPLDRGTYEQY
TRBV15	ATSGLLPGTVYGYT
TRBV5-5	ASSRGQGLNQPQH
TRBV10-1	ASRRTLGNEQF
TRBV5-5	ASRPGTGGAGELF
TRBV6-5	ASTPAAAPIEQY
TRBV29-1	SVRDRNNEQF
TRBV7-2	ASSLAGGQPAF
TRBV6-5	ASRIGPEQY
TRBV2	ASSSKGFGELF
TRBV5-4	ASSSGVAGPTDTQY
TRBV6-5	ASSYSTGSTQY
TRBV7-7	ASTVPCGQGACNQLQH
TRBV27	ASSLVGATNEKLF
TRBV6-5	ASSYMVTGVGAF
TRBV5-1	ASSLGAEGGSEKLF
TRBV7-9	ASIEGNNEQF
TRBV2	ATSPRQGIGNTIY
TRBV5-5	ASSRDRGPFGNTIY
TRBV7-2	ASSLGSRDRDTQY
TRBV5-1	ASSLARQGGSDTQY
TRBV11-2	ASSLSGGGELF
TRBV5-6	ASSFMDRSTGYT
TRBV19	ASSNQAATNEKLF
TRBV6-1	ASSEGGGDRNQPQH
TRBV7-9	ASSLGAGGLGEQY
TRBV29-1	SVEFRLALYNEQF
TRBV15	ATSREPRQVSEQY
TRBV7-6	ASSTEETQY
TRBV28	ASSPPGQGGYQPQH
TRBV13	ASSDDALSGANVLT
TRBV25-1	ASSELREIPNTEQF
TRBV28	ASSLLTLNEQF